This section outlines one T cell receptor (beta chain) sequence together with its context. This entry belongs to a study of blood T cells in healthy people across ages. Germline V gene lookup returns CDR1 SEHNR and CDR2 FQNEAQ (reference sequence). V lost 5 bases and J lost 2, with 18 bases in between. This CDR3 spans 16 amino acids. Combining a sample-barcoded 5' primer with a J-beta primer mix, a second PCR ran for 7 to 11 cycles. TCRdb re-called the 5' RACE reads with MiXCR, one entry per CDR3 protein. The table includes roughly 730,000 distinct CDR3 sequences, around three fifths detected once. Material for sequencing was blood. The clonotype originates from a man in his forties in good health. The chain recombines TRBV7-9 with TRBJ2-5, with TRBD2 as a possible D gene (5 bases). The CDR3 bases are TGTGCCAGCAGCCGGGGTGAGGTCCGGACTCAAGAGACCCAGTACTTC. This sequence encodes CASSRGEVRTQETQYF.